One sample yielded the 27 T cell receptor beta chains listed below, sequenced in a study of cytomegalovirus exposure and HLA in healthy donors. PCR employed 60 Vbeta and 13 Jbeta primers. Some clones are missing from TCRdb's copy, which holds only in-frame ones; the method was immunoSEQ multiplex PCR. Altogether roughly 120,000 clones are present, roughly 62% being singletons, with the ten largest covering about 1.5%. Sequences were obtained from PBMCs. These receptors were collected from a man younger than 45 in good health and CMV-seropositive.

This clone was observed a few times. V and J are TRBV2 and TRBJ2-3; a possible D gene is TRBD2 (5 bases). Between the trimmed V and J ends, which lost 5 bases and 0 bases, there was a span of 12 bases. In germline, CDR1 is SNHLY, CDR2 FYNNEI. This CDR3 has 15 residues. The CDR3 region has the DNA TGTGCCAGCAGTCCTCGAGCGGACAGCACAGATACGCAGTATTTT. Translated: CASSPRADSTDTQYF.

This clone was found a few times. V gene TRBV7-3 combines with J gene TRBJ2-1, with TRBD2 matching 12 bases. CDR1 is SGHTA, CDR2 FQGTGA, per germline. The CDR3 runs 15 residues. The V gene end was trimmed by 6 bases and the J gene end by 7 bases; junction bases not matched to a gene: 7. The chain's CDR3 is CASSRLAGVENEQFF. In DNA form, the CDR3 reads TGTGCCAGCAGTCGACTAGCGGGAGTGGAAAATGAGCAGTTCTTC. Based on the CDR3 plus reference TRBV7-3 and TRBJ2-1, the full variable domain is GAGVSQTPSNKVTEKGKYVELRCDPISGHTALYWYRQSLGQGPEFLIYFQGTGAADDSGLPNDRFFAVRPEGSVSTLKIQRTERGDSAVYLCASSRLAGVENEQFFGPGTRLTVL.

This clone was counted a few times. The chain carries TRBV11-2 and TRBJ2-5; D might be TRBD2 (6 bases). This CDR3 has 14 residues. V dropped 5 bases and J dropped 2 bases, with 12 bases sitting between them. Germline V lookup: CDR1 SGHAT, CDR2 FQNNGV. The CDR3 nucleotides are TGTGCCAGCAGCACCTCGGGACTTCAAGAGACCCAGTACTTC. Encoded protein: CASSTSGLQETQYF.

CDR3 in amino acids: CASSADRYNEQFF. DNA for the CDR3: TGTGCCAGCAGCGCTGACAGGTACAATGAGCAGTTCTTC. The rearrangement uses TRBV2 and TRBJ2-1, with D perhaps TRBD1 (6 bases). The ends were cut back, 6 bases at V and 4 bases at J, with 10 bases in the middle. This CDR3 spans 13 amino acids. CDR1 and CDR2 from the germline V gene are SNHLY and FYNNEI. Complete variable domain (other parts from reference TRBV2 and TRBJ2-1): EPEVTQTPSHQVTQMGQEVILRCVPISNHLYFYWYRQILGQKVEFLVSFYNNEISEKSEIFDDQFSVERPDGSNFTLKIRSTKLEDSAMYFCASSADRYNEQFFGPGTRLTVL.

The chain joins TRBV30 to TRBJ2-7; TRBD2 matches at 12 bases. Germline assignment: CDR1 GTSNPN and CDR2 SVGIG (reference sequence). The length of the CDR3 is 15 residues. J gave up 6 bases and V 5 bases, and 11 bases lay outside the gene matches. CDR3 nucleotide sequence: TGTGCCTGGGCGACTAGCGGGAGTACCCCCCTCGAGCAGTACTTC. Amino acids: CAWATSGSTPLEQYF.

This clone has only a few counts. The chain combines TRBV6-1 with TRBJ1-5; the match to TRBD1 covers 7 bases. Looked up from germline, CDR1 is MNHNS and CDR2 is SASEGT. After removal of 1 base from V and 0 bases from J, the junction contained 18 bases not matched to a gene. The CDR3 covers 21 residues. CDR3 residues: CASSEVLRGTEAYYSNQPQHF. DNA of the CDR3: TGTGCCAGCAGTGAAGTTCTGAGGGGGACAGAAGCGTATTATAGCAATCAGCCCCAGCATTTT.

This chain links TRBV28 with TRBJ1-4; D possibly corresponds to TRBD1 (5 bases). Germline V gene sequence: CDR1 MDHEN, CDR2 SYDVKM. Between the trimmed V and J ends, which lost 11 bases and 3 bases, there was a span of 16 bases. The CDR3 is 14 residues long. The CDR3 reads CAGGLTGPNEKLFF. The CDR3 DNA reads TGTGCCGGGGGGTTAACCGGGCCTAATGAAAAACTGTTTTTT.

The sample holds a few counts of this clone. The gene calls are TRBV5-4 and TRBJ2-7, with 9 bases fitting TRBD1. Germline V gene sequence: CDR1 SGHNT, CDR2 YYREEE (reference sequence). V shed 4 bases and J 3 bases; nucleotides not matched to a gene: 8. CDR3 length: 15 amino acids. The DNA for the CDR3 is TGTGCCAGCAGCGGACCGGGACAGGGTTACTACGAGCAGTACTTC. This sequence encodes CASSGPGQGYYEQYF.

The chain recombines TRBV4-2 with TRBJ2-1, with D possibly matching TRBD2 (6 bases). The V and J ends lost 4 bases and 2 bases respectively, with 21 bases between them. The CDR3 covers 18 residues. CDR1 LGHNA and CDR2 YNFKEQ come from the germline V gene. The CDR3 coding sequence is TGTGCCAGCAGCCTCATGCAAGAAGCGGGTAGCGCCTACAATGAGCAGTTCTTC. It translates to CASSLMQEAGSAYNEQFF.

This clone was observed a single time. V and J are TRBV7-3 and TRBJ2-1; a possible D gene is TRBD1 (6 bases). CDR3 length: 13 residues. V dropped 5 bases and J dropped 6 bases, with 11 bases sitting between them. Germline-derived CDR1 and CDR2 are SGHTA and FQGTGA. The CDR3: CASSPQGRNEQFF. Here the CDR3 DNA reads TGTGCCAGCAGCCCACAGGGACGCAATGAGCAGTTCTTC.

The V and J genes are TRBV6-4 and TRBJ1-1; TRBD1 might be the D (6 bases). V gave up 6 bases and J gave up 3 bases, with 11 bases separating them. The germline CDR1 and CDR2 sequences are MRHNA and SNTAGT. CDR3 length equals 13 residues. This CDR3 reads CASREGGDTEAFF. For the CDR3, the DNA is TGTGCCAGCAGGGAAGGGGGGGACACTGAAGCTTTCTTT.

This clone was detected only once. The rearrangement joins TRBV5-1 to TRBJ2-1; 11 bases align to TRBD2. With 1 base clipped from V and 3 bases from J, the junction kept 12 bases outside the gene matches. The V gene's germline CDR1 is SGHRS and CDR2 YFSETQ. The CDR3 length is 19 residues. The CDR3 DNA sequence: TGCGCCAGCAGCTTGCCTCGTAGCGGGAGGGCCTTAAGCTACAATGAGCAGTTCTTC. Amino acids: CASSLPRSGRALSYNEQFF.

This rearrangement joins TRBV2 to TRBJ2-2; 8 bases agree with TRBD2. The germline gives CDR1 SNHLY, CDR2 FYNNEI. CDR3 length: 17 amino acids. With 2 bases clipped from V and 8 bases from J, the junction kept 13 bases outside the gene matches. Here the CDR3 DNA reads TGTGCCAGCAGTGAATGGTCTAGCGGGTCTACGGGTGGGGAGCTGTTTTTT. This encodes CASSEWSSGSTGGELFF. The whole variable domain, remainder taken from reference TRBV2 and TRBJ2-2, is EPEVTQTPSHQVTQMGQEVILRCVPISNHLYFYWYRQILGQKVEFLVSFYNNEISEKSEIFDDQFSVERPDGSNFTLKIRSTKLEDSAMYFCASSEWSSGSTGGELFFGEGSRLTVL.

The chain is built from TRBV9 and TRBJ1-2; D not certain. Trimming stripped 2 bases from V and 4 bases from J, with 9 bases between. The CDR3 totals 13 residues. Germline V gene sequence: CDR1 SGDLS, CDR2 YYNGEE. This CDR3 is CASSVRPSYGYTF. The CDR3 DNA reads TGTGCCAGCAGCGTGAGGCCTAGCTATGGCTACACCTTC.

This rearrangement joins TRBV9 to TRBJ2-1; 7 bases map to TRBD1. Per the germline V gene, CDR1 is SGDLS and CDR2 is YYNGEE. J gave up 4 bases and V 0 bases, and 7 bases lay outside the gene matches. The length of the CDR3 is 16 residues. Here the CDR3 DNA reads TGTGCCAGCAGCGTAGTCGGGACAGTATTTTACAATGAGCAGTTCTTC. Translated: CASSVVGTVFYNEQFF.

Regarding this clone: A junction end diverges from the germline sequence, so it may reflect a read error. J is TRBJ2-5 and V is TRBV7-6, with TRBD2 matching over 9 bases. The CDR3 length is 12 residues. CDR1 and CDR2 from the germline V gene are SGHVS and FNYEAQ. The chain's CDR3 is CASSLATSGVYF. The CDR3 DNA is TGTGCCAGCAGCCTAGCGACTAGCGGAGTATACTTC.

This clone was seen a handful of times. V gene TRBV19 combines with J gene TRBJ1-4, with 10 nucleotides matching TRBD1. V was pared by 3 bases and J by 0 bases, with 13 bases of the junction left unmatched. The CDR3 loop spans 20 amino acids. Germline-derived CDR1 and CDR2 are LNHDA and SQIVND (reference sequence). The CDR3 region has the DNA TGTGCCAGTAGTATTAACCCGCCGGGACAGGGGAGCGCAACTAATGAAAAACTGTTTTTT. Amino acid sequence: CASSINPPGQGSATNEKLFF.

This sequence joins TRBV6-6 and TRBJ1-6; 7 bases line up with TRBD1. This CDR3 has 12 amino acids. V dropped 10 bases and J dropped 10; count of bases not matched to a gene: 7. Per the germline V gene, CDR1 is MNHNY and CDR2 is SVGAGI (reference sequence). In DNA, the CDR3 is TGTGCCACCAGGGGGGAGGGGTCACCCCTCCACTTT. Its protein is CATRGEGSPLHF.

This chain links TRBV9 with TRBJ2-5; TRBD2 matches 9 bases. Germline CDR1 and CDR2: SGDLS and YYNGEE. J was trimmed by 9 bases and V by 3 bases; bases with no gene match: 12. The CDR3 has 15 amino acids. CDR3 sequence: CASSAVTSGSEAQYF. DNA of the CDR3: TGTGCCAGCAGCGCCGTGACTAGCGGATCTGAGGCCCAGTACTTC.

This clone was counted between two and nine times. As DNA, the CDR3 is TGTGCCAGCAGGAGGACTAGTTGGGAGCAGTTCTTC. Amino acid sequence: CASRRTSWEQFF. The chain recombines TRBV6-1 with TRBJ2-1, with 7 positions matching TRBD2. The trim removed 6 bases at V and 10 bases at J, leaving 6 bases unmatched. The CDR3 spans 12 residues. The germline V gene has CDR1 MNHNS and CDR2 SASEGT.

CDR3 bases: TGTGCCAGCAGCCTATCCGGGACTCGAAGCTCCTACAATGAGCAGTTCTTC. This gives the protein CASSLSGTRSSYNEQFF. V usage is TRBV11-3 and J usage is TRBJ2-1, with D perhaps matching TRBD2 (6 bases). Trimming pared 5 bases from V and 0 bases from J, leaving 17 bases between. The CDR3 sequence is 17 residues long. Germline V CDR1 and CDR2: SGHNT, YENEEA.

This sequence joins TRBV5-1 and TRBJ1-2, with 7 bases that match TRBD1. CDR3 size: 16 residues. V shed 0 bases and J 4 bases; nucleotides not matched to a gene: 9. Germline V lookup: CDR1 SGHRS, CDR2 YFSETQ. CDR3 DNA: TGCGCCAGCAGCTTGGATCCGGGACAGCCTTCCTATGGCTACACCTTC. Its protein product is CASSLDPGQPSYGYTF.

The chain recombines TRBV5-1 with TRBJ1-4; tentatively, D is TRBD1 (5 bases). CDR3 size: 14 residues. V was shortened by 0 bases and J by 7 bases, with 10 bases between the two germline ends. Germline CDR1 and CDR2: SGHRS and YFSETQ. CDR3 DNA sequence: TGCGCCAGCAGCTTGGCTCAGGGAGGTGAAAAACTGTTTTTT. Its protein product is CASSLAQGGEKLFF.

The chain has TRBV5-4 and TRBJ2-1; 10 nucleotides agree with TRBD2. Per germline, CDR1 SGHNT and CDR2 YYREEE (reference sequence). This CDR3 region has 16 residues. V gave up 7 bases and J gave up 8 bases; unmatched junction bases: 15. CDR3 nucleotides: TGTGCCAGCTATGTGGGGGCTAGCGGGAGAGTCTATGAGCAGTTCTTC. Encoded protein: CASYVGASGRVYEQFF.

This clone appeared once. A junction boundary mismatches the germline segment, possibly from a read error. Other DNA sequences of this sample code for an identical CDR3. The rearrangement links TRBV7-7 to TRBJ2-2, with TRBD2 matching over 12 bases. CDR1 and CDR2 from the germline V gene are SSHAT and FNYEAQ (reference sequence). The CDR3 sequence is 17 residues long. In DNA form, the CDR3 reads TGTGCTAGCAGCTTAGAAACTAGCGGGAGGTTCACCGGGGAGCTATTTTTT. Amino acid sequence: CASSLETSGRFTGELFF.

This chain links TRBV5-1 with TRBJ2-3; TRBD2 agrees at 11 bases. CDR1 and CDR2 from the germline V gene are SGHRS and YFSETQ. The CDR3 sequence is 17 residues long. The V segment lost 0 bases and the J segment 2 bases; nucleotides outside the gene matches: 5. The CDR3 sequence is CASSLGLAGGYTDTQYF. The CDR3 nucleotides are TGCGCCAGCAGCTTGGGGCTAGCGGGAGGCTACACAGATACGCAGTATTTT.

The gene calls are TRBV10-2 and TRBJ1-2; no clear D. Trimming took 7 bases from V and 4 from J, leaving 22 bases between them. CDR1 and CDR2 (germline): WSHSY, SAAADI. The CDR3 length is 16 residues. The CDR3 protein is CASIGGKGGSFYGYTF. The CDR3 DNA follows: TGCGCCAGCATAGGAGGGAAGGGAGGGAGCTTCTATGGCTACACCTTC.